This TCR beta chain was observed in a study of T cells in Graves' hyperthyroidism and ophthalmopathy. Each person with ophthalmopathy scored at least 3 on the Clinical Activity Score, reached NOSPECS grade 4 or higher, and had been ill under 3 months. Pregnant or lactating patients were excluded, as were those with uncontrolled infection or other autoimmune disease. From more than 9 ml of fresh peripheral blood, PBMCs were isolated. Study-wide findings and caveats: A model of 13 V-J pairs discriminated ophthalmopathy from stable hyperthyroidism.

For this clonotype: Its matching antigen is unknown.

RNA transcripts gave rise to amplified TCR beta CDR3 regions. RT-PCR in the first round (using the HTBI primer set) targeted the TCR CDR3. TCRdb analysed the multiplex PCR reads with MiXCR anew, one entry per CDR3 protein. The repertoire holds about 600,000 distinct CDR3 sequences, more than 15% seen once, with around 3.3% in the top ten. Unmatched junction bases numbered 10, after V lost 5 bases and J lost 6 bases. The CDR3 is 15 amino acids. Germline V CDR1 and CDR2: SGHDN, FVKESK. This clonotype originated in a woman aged 40 to 49 with Graves' ophthalmopathy. This chain connects TRBV14 to TRBJ1-1; the match to TRBD1 covers 9 bases. The sequenced sample was blood. The CDR3 sequence: CASSSKGQGIPEAFF. CDR3 DNA sequence: TGTGCCAGCAGCTCAAAAGGACAGGGGATTCCTGAAGCTTTCTTT.